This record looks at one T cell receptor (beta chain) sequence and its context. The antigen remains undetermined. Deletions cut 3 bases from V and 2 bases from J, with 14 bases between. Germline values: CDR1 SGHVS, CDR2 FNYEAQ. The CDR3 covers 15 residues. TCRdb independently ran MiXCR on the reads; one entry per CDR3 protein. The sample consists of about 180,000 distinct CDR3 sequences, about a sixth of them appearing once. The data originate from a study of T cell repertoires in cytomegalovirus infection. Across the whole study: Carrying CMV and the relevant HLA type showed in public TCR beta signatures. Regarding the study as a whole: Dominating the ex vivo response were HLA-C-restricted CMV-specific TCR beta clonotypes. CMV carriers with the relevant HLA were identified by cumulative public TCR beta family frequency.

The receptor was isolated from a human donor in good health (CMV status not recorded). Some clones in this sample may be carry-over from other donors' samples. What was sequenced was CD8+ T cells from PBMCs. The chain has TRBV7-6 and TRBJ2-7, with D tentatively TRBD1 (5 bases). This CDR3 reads CASSFGAKGTYEQYF. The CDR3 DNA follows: TGTGCCAGCAGCTTTGGGGCGAAAGGAACCTACGAGCAGTACTTC. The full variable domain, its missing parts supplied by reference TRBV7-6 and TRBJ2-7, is GAGVSQSPRYKVTKRGQDVALRCDPISGHVSLYWYRQALGQGPEFLTYFNYEAQQDKSGLPNDRFSAERPEGSISTLTIQRTEQRDSAMYRCASSFGAKGTYEQYFGPGTRLTVT.